This T cell receptor beta chain was profiled in a study of tissue T cells after allogeneic stem cell transplantation (dated by TCRdb to between 2021 and 2022). Broadly, across the study: The study profiled TCR beta repertoires in many tissues obtained from research autopsies of patients with and without GVHD, and also in mouse models of GVHD. On the human side, the study was prospective and observational, with no blinding or randomization.

CDR1 and CDR2, looked up from the germline V gene, are SGHND and FRSKSL. V gives up 6 bases and J gives up 0 bases, and the segment between their germline ends measures 10 bases. From the cysteine through the phenylalanine, the CDR3 covers 14 amino acids. The DNA covers only part of the CDR3, 39 bases in frame from base 1. Broad study findings and their caveats: Within patients, how anatomically similar tissues were was a major factor shaping TCR repertoire composition, regardless of disease or transplant status. A small and clinically heterogeneous patient cohort was studied, and sampling depth was acknowledged as a limitation. In both patients and mice, T cells from blood and spleen picked up only a limited part of the TCR repertoire that was detected in tissues. Not many T cell clones showed up in more than one patient, yet clustering based on motifs uncovered repertoire signatures that were shared across patients in a tissue-specific way. The study did not establish which tissue TCRs were alloreactive or antigen-specific, and some clones may have been host cells that persisted.

The library was prepared using the immunoSEQ multiplex PCR assay. TCRbeta CDR3 sequencing was performed at survey depth by Adaptive Biotechnologies, and CDR3 sequences, V/J genes, productive frequency and template counts were reported. Amplification of TCR beta CDR3 regions was performed from genomic DNA rather than from RNA. The published analysis was carried out like this. Jensen-Shannon divergence was used to quantify pairwise repertoire overlap between tissues, with a value of 1 indicating complete divergence and a value of 0 indicating identical repertoires. Tissues were grouped by single-linkage agglomerative hierarchical clustering of pairwise JSD values, and the clustering results were shown as dendrograms. GLIPH2 was run on all patient samples with simulation_depth 1000, kmer_min_depth 3, cdr3_length_cutoff 8, keeping groups with more than two unique CDR3s. A standardized tissue-overlap score extrapolated Jaccard GLIPH-group overlap across patients to a standard repertoire size of 1000 clones. Associations of diversity with clinical or experimental variables used linear mixed-effect models with tissue fixed effects and individual random effects. TCRdb took over this immuneACCESS table, retaining in-frame rearrangements with V and J assigned. Such tables are incomplete; in checked studies, under half of the missing clones stem from an unresolved V gene, and the remainder is unexplained. V and J calls and clone size are given by that table; D and trimming were obtained from the DNA. This sample is represented by 4,000 to 5,000 clones; around 45% of them were singletons. The top ten clonotypes cover 16% of the sample.

Concerning this clone itself: Its specific antigen is unknown. Gene names, together with germline sequences, are murine for this receptor. The read finishes 1 residue shy of the CDR3 end, and the germline J gene is used to complete it.

The sample's time point, from its label and the paper: mouse harvest day 14 after allogeneic transplant. Mouse grafts consisting of 10^7 T-cell-depleted bone marrow cells combined with 10^6 splenic CD5+ T cells were administered by tail vein injection. GVHD in mice was modeled with a major MHC-mismatch B6 (H2b) into BALB/c (H2d) model, and tissues were profiled at day 7 or 14. Mouse tissues and retro-orbital blood were harvested on day 7 or 14 post-transplant using separate sterile tools per animal; livers were flushed beforehand. Before genomic DNA isolation with the DNeasy Blood & Tissue Kit, mouse tissues were minced with razor blades in buffered saline.

The chain uses TRBV15 and TRBJ2-4, with the D gene too uncertain to name. The sequenced material came from lymph node tissue. The sequence derives from a female BALB/c mouse given C57BL/6 T cells with graft-versus-host disease after an allogeneic hematopoietic cell transplant. The CDR3 amino acid sequence is: CASRPTYSQNTLYF. Incomplete CDR3 DNA: TGTGCCAGCAGGCCGACTTATAGTCAAAACACCTTGTAC.